Each of the 29 T cell receptor beta chains below was sequenced from the same sample in a study of CD8+ T cells in alopecia areata. Treatment indicated: oral pan-JAK inhibitor, 5-10 mg twice daily. Sequencing relied on a cDNA template that was reverse transcribed from extracted RNA. The repertoire was sequenced with immunoSEQ multiplex PCR; TCRdb's copy has only in-frame clones and lacks some. The sample shows 85,000 to 95,000 clones, just over 70% of them seen only once. The source was CD8+ T cells sorted from blood, collected at approximately week 42, from a patient treated with tofacitinib. These receptors came from a human donor with alopecia areata.

This rearrangement joins TRBV14 to TRBJ1-1; D call uncertain. V was trimmed by 0 bases and J by 5 bases, leaving 13 bases between them. The germline gives CDR1 SGHDN, CDR2 FVKESK. The CDR3 totals 15 residues. The CDR3 DNA is TGTGCCAGCAGCCAAGATTTGGGTAGGAGGACTGAAGCTTTCTTT. Encoded protein: CASSQDLGRRTEAFF.

The chain has TRBV5-6 and TRBJ2-7; 8 bases agree with TRBD1. CDR1 and CDR2 from the germline V gene are SGHDT and YYEEEE. The CDR3 contains 13 residues. J lost 4 bases, V lost 4 bases, and 4 bases had no gene match. The CDR3 spells CASSPGQEYEQYF. The CDR3 region has the DNA TGTGCCAGCAGCCCGGGACAGGAGTACGAGCAGTACTTC.

This rearrangement joins TRBV7-2 to TRBJ2-5; D uncertain. Trimming stripped 5 bases from V and 2 bases from J, with 24 bases between. CDR1 is SGHTA and CDR2 is FQGNSA in the germline V gene. The length of the CDR3 is 18 residues. CDR3 protein: CASSPHRFRQGIQETQYF. The CDR3 nucleotides read TGTGCCAGCAGCCCGCACCGGTTCCGACAAGGCATACAAGAGACCCAGTACTTC.

The genes are TRBV10-3 and TRBJ1-2, with D unclear. The CDR3 consists of 15 residues. In germline, CDR1 is ENHRY, CDR2 SYGVKD. V dropped 0 bases and J dropped 3 bases, with 11 bases sitting between them. The CDR3 reads CAISESPGSYYGYTF. The CDR3 DNA follows: TGTGCCATCAGTGAGTCACCGGGGTCTTACTATGGCTACACCTTC.

The chain couples TRBV28 to TRBJ2-1, with D perhaps TRBD1 (6 bases). Germline V CDR1 and CDR2: MDHEN, SYDVKM. The CDR3 contains 13 residues. V shed 5 bases and J shed 6 bases, with 11 bases lying between them. The CDR3 sequence: CASSLKDSNEQFF. Here the CDR3 DNA reads TGTGCCAGCAGTCTCAAGGACAGCAATGAGCAGTTCTTC. Full variable domain (outside the CDR3, taken from reference TRBV28 and TRBJ2-1): DVKVTQSSRYLVKRTGEKVFLECVQDMDHENMFWYRQDPGLGLRLIYFSYDVKMKEKGDIPEGYSVSREKKERFSLILESASTNQTSMYLCASSLKDSNEQFFGPGTRLTVL.

The rearrangement joins TRBV4-1 to TRBJ2-1; D remains unclear. The germline V and J ends were trimmed by 4 bases and 7 bases, with 11 bases remaining between them. CDR1 and CDR2 (germline): MGHRA, YSYEKL. The CDR3 has 13 amino acids. The CDR3 region is CASSLQMGNEQFF. In nucleotides, the CDR3 is TGCGCCAGCAGCCTCCAGATGGGGAATGAGCAGTTCTTC.

This clone was observed a single time. The chain uses TRBV29-1 and TRBJ1-2, with D hard to call. The CDR3 runs to 12 residues. V lost 7 bases, J lost 0 bases, and 9 bases lay in between. Germline loops: CDR1 SQVTM, CDR2 ANQGSEA. Here the CDR3 reads CSAQIANYGYTF. DNA of the CDR3: TGCAGCGCGCAAATAGCTAACTATGGCTACACCTTC.

The chain is built from TRBV7-8 and TRBJ2-1; D remains ambiguous. V lost 2 bases, J lost 0 bases, and 8 bases lay in between. The CDR3 covers 15 residues. The germline V gene has CDR1 SGHVS and CDR2 FQNEAQ. The CDR3, as DNA: TGTGCCAGCAGCTTATCCAGGAGCTCCTACAATGAGCAGTTCTTC. Translating it yields CASSLSRSSYNEQFF.

The chain employs TRBV29-1 and TRBJ1-2; D is perhaps TRBD1 (5 bases). The germline gives CDR1 SQVTM, CDR2 ANQGSEA. V lost 3 bases, J lost 6 bases, and 14 bases lay in between. This CDR3 spans 13 amino acids. CDR3: CSVDRDGVNGYTF. The CDR3 DNA reads TGCAGCGTTGATAGGGACGGGGTTAATGGCTACACCTTC.

The rearrangement joins TRBV14 to TRBJ2-1; 7 nucleotides match TRBD1. CDR3 length: 13 residues. The J segment lost 9 bases and the V segment lost 6 bases, leaving 8 bases of the junction unmatched. Germline-derived CDR1 and CDR2 are SGHDN and FVKESK. Here the CDR3 reads CASRPTGSGEQFF. The CDR3 DNA is TGTGCCAGCAGGCCGACAGGGTCCGGTGAGCAGTTCTTC. Drawing the rest from reference TRBV14 and TRBJ2-1, the complete variable domain is EAGVTQFPSHSVIEKGQTVTLRCDPISGHDNLYWYRRVMGKEIKFLLHFVKESKQDESGMPNNRFLAERTGGTYSTLKVQPAELEDSGVYFCASRPTGSGEQFFGPGTRLTVL.

This clone was counted between two and nine times. V is TRBV29-1 and J is TRBJ1-2, with D perhaps TRBD1 (6 bases). V dropped 4 bases and J dropped 5 bases, with 14 bases sitting between them. The CDR3 covers 13 residues. Germline V gene sequence: CDR1 SQVTM, CDR2 ANQGSEA. Here the CDR3 DNA reads TGCAGCGTTGTAAGGGGGACGGATTATGGCTACACCTTC. It encodes CSVVRGTDYGYTF.

The CDR3 protein is CASSYSSETREKLFF. CDR3 nucleotides: TGTGCCAGCAGTTACTCGAGTGAAACGAGGGAAAAACTGTTTTTT. The rearrangement links TRBV6-5 to TRBJ1-4, with D unresolved. The CDR3 extends over 15 amino acids. Per the germline V gene, CDR1 is MNHEY and CDR2 is SVGAGI. Trimming stripped 0 bases from V and 8 bases from J, with 13 bases between.

The chain joins TRBV7-8 to TRBJ1-1; D gene ambiguous. V gave up 1 base and J gave up 4 bases, with 10 bases separating them. CDR3 size: 14 residues. Germline CDR1 is SGHVS and CDR2 is FQNEAQ. The CDR3 loop reads CASSLGSSGTEAFF. CDR3 bases: TGTGCCAGCAGCTTAGGATCTTCGGGCACTGAAGCTTTCTTT.

The chain carries TRBV27 and TRBJ1-1, with a weak D call TRBD1 (6 bases). Trimming pared 6 bases from V and 4 bases from J, leaving 15 bases between. Germline CDR1 and CDR2: MNHEY and SMNVEV (reference sequence). The CDR3 spans 14 residues. The CDR3 DNA reads TGTGCCAGCAGCTTAATACAGGGATCCACTGAAGCTTTCTTT. It codes for CASSLIQGSTEAFF.

The rearrangement links TRBV14 to TRBJ2-1, with 9 bases lining up with TRBD1. V lost 5 bases, J lost 8 bases, and 4 bases stayed unmatched. The CDR3 sequence is 13 residues long. The germline gives CDR1 SGHDN, CDR2 FVKESK. The CDR3 nucleotides read TGTGCCAGCAGCGCACAGGGGGCTGATGAGCAGTTCTTC. It is translated as CASSAQGADEQFF.

This clone is a singleton in its sample. The CDR3 region has the DNA TGTGCCAGCAGTTTAGTCCTGGCAGAAAGCTCCTACAATGAGCAGTTCTTC. It specifies CASSLVLAESSYNEQFF. J is TRBJ2-1 and V is TRBV28; D ambiguous. Trimming took off 2 bases at V and 0 bases at J, with 14 bases between the two ends. This CDR3 region has 17 residues. Germline V CDR1 and CDR2: MDHEN, SYDVKM.

The genes are TRBV7-6 and TRBJ1-4; 9 nucleotides agree with TRBD1. Per germline, CDR1 SGHVS and CDR2 FNYEAQ. CDR3 length: 15 amino acids. After removal of 2 bases from V and 6 bases from J, the junction contained 4 bases not matched to a gene. CDR3 DNA sequence: TGTGCCAGCAGCTTACGGGACAGGGTGGATGAAAAACTGTTTTTT. It encodes CASSLRDRVDEKLFF.

The rearrangement links TRBV4-3 to TRBJ1-5; 8 bases are shared with TRBD1. V was clipped by 0 bases and J by 6 bases; unmatched bases: 10. This CDR3 spans 17 amino acids. CDR1 is LGHNA and CDR2 is YSLEER in the germline V gene. DNA of the CDR3: TGCGCCAGCAGCCAAGATTTGGGCAGGGGGCTAGGTCAGCCCCAGCATTTT. Amino acids: CASSQDLGRGLGQPQHF.

The chain recombines TRBV10-3 with TRBJ2-6; D is unresolved. V lost 7 bases and J lost 2, with 6 bases in between. Germline V lookup: CDR1 ENHRY, CDR2 SYGVKD. The CDR3 contains 13 residues. The CDR3 loop is CAIMATGANVLTF. CDR3 coding DNA: TGTGCCATCATGGCAACTGGGGCCAACGTCCTGACTTTC.

This chain connects TRBV11-3 to TRBJ1-4, with D possibly matching TRBD1 (6 bases). Germline lookup yields CDR1 SGHNT and CDR2 YENEEA. The CDR3 contains 14 residues. Trimming removed 1 base at V and 8 bases at J, with 11 bases between. CDR3 residues: CASSLGQANEKLFF. As DNA, the CDR3 is TGTGCCAGCAGCTTAGGACAGGCGAACGAAAAACTGTTTTTT.

This sequence joins TRBV15 and TRBJ2-2; TRBD1 matches at 7 bases. The germline CDR1 and CDR2 sequences are LNHNV and YYDKDF (reference sequence). This CDR3 contains 15 residues. After removal of 0 bases from V and 4 bases from J, the junction contained 2 bases not matched to a gene. The CDR3 loop is CATSRDEGATGELFF. For the CDR3, the DNA is TGTGCCACCAGCAGAGATGAGGGGGCCACCGGGGAGCTGTTTTTT. Full variable domain (missing parts from reference TRBV15 and TRBJ2-2): DAMVIQNPRYQVTQFGKPVTLSCSQTLNHNVMYWYQQKSSQAPKLLFHYYDKDFNNEADTPDNFQSRRPNTSFCFLDIRSPGLGDTAMYLCATSRDEGATGELFFGEGSRLTVL.

V usage is TRBV11-2 and J usage is TRBJ2-7; possibly TRBD2 for D (6 bases). V was shortened by 0 bases and J by 7 bases, with 10 bases between the two germline ends. Per the germline V gene, CDR1 is SGHAT and CDR2 is FQNNGV. The CDR3 runs to 13 residues. The CDR3 DNA sequence: TGTGCCAGCAGCTTAGAAACGGGGGAGGAGCAGTACTTC. Translating it yields CASSLETGEEQYF.

The chain carries TRBV11-2 and TRBJ2-1; D is undetermined. CDR1 and CDR2 from the germline V gene are SGHAT and FQNNGV. This CDR3 has 12 amino acids. Trimming removed 2 bases from V and 9 bases from J, with 8 bases in between. The CDR3 region has the DNA TGTGCCAGCAGCTTACGGTATGCTGAGCAGTTCTTC. Its translation: CASSLRYAEQFF.

The chain links TRBV7-8 to TRBJ2-5, with a tentative D call TRBD2 (6 bases). Germline assignment: CDR1 SGHVS and CDR2 FQNEAQ. V gave up 5 bases and J gave up 4 bases, with 20 bases separating them. CDR3 length: 16 amino acids. The CDR3 DNA reads TGTGCCAGCAGCCTACACCTCCGGGGGACGGGAGAGACCCAGTACTTC. It yields the protein CASSLHLRGTGETQYF.

This clone was detected a few times. The CDR3 region has the DNA TGCGCCAGCAGCCAAGGTGGCGGTGAGCAGTTCTTC. It translates to CASSQGGGEQFF. This chain links TRBV4-1 with TRBJ2-1, with unresolved D. The V end was cut by 1 base, the J end by 9 bases, with 7 bases between. Germline CDR1 MGHRA, CDR2 YSYEKL. The CDR3 covers 12 residues.

The V call is TRBV5-1, the J call TRBJ1-1, with 9 nucleotides matching TRBD1. V trimming: 5 bases; J trimming: 2 bases; junction bases outside the gene matches: 10. Germline V lookup: CDR1 SGHRS, CDR2 YFSETQ. The CDR3 is 16 amino acids. The CDR3 nucleotides read TGCGCCAGCAGGGGACAGGGAAACGCCAATAACACTGAAGCTTTCTTT. Residues: CASRGQGNANNTEAFF.

The chain has TRBV5-1 and TRBJ2-1; D gene unclear. The V end was cut by 1 base, the J end by 8 bases, with 16 bases between. The CDR3 consists of 15 residues. From germline, CDR1 is SGHRS and CDR2 YFSETQ. CDR3 in amino acids: CASSLRAAIGDEQFF. CDR3 DNA: TGCGCCAGCAGCTTGCGGGCAGCCATTGGGGATGAGCAGTTCTTC. The full variable domain, with the rest looked up from reference TRBV5-1 and TRBJ2-1, is KAGVTQTPRYLIKTRGQQVTLSCSPISGHRSVSWYQQTPGQGLQFLFEYFSETQRNKGNFPGRFSGRQFSNSRSEMNVSTLELGDSALYLCASSLRAAIGDEQFFGPGTRLTVL.

This clone was recorded once. The J gene is TRBJ2-7, the V gene TRBV4-3; TRBD1 matches 9 bases. The CDR3 runs to 15 residues. The germline V gene has CDR1 LGHNA and CDR2 YSLEER. V was clipped by 4 bases and J by 5 bases; unmatched bases: 9. The CDR3 DNA reads as TGCGCCAGCAGCCCGAGCGGGGACAGGGTCCACGAGCAGTACTTC. As protein: CASSPSGDRVHEQYF.

V and J are TRBV5-1 and TRBJ2-1; D perhaps matches TRBD2 (5 bases). Between the trimmed V and J ends, which lost 2 bases and 15 bases, there was a span of 21 bases. This CDR3 is 14 amino acids long. Germline CDR1 is SGHRS and CDR2 is YFSETQ. The CDR3 protein is CASSFSGGNQRRFF. The CDR3, as DNA: TGCGCCAGCAGCTTTTCAGGAGGTAATCAGCGTCGGTTCTTC.